Shown below are 9 T cell receptor beta chains from a single sample sequenced in a study of T cell repertoires in cytomegalovirus infection. Using its own MiXCR run on the reads, TCRdb lists one record per CDR3 protein. The data hold fewer than 350,000 distinct CDR3 sequences, with roughly 16% observed a single time. Input material: PBMCs. These receptors came from a human donor in good health (CMV status not recorded). Some clones in this sample may be carry-over from other donors' samples.

The chain joins TRBV7-2 to TRBJ2-7; D call uncertain. V was pared by 4 bases and J by 2 bases, with 12 bases between. Germline loops: CDR1 SGHTA, CDR2 FQGNSA. This CDR3 comprises 14 residues. CDR3 region: CASSSRGLTYEQYF. The CDR3 DNA reads TGTGCCAGCAGCTCCCGTGGCCTAACCTACGAGCAGTACTTC.

There are a few counts of this clonotype. This could be a read error, since a much larger clone is one nucleotide away. CDR3 sequence reads: CVSSELNRGPDGEAFF. CDR3 bases: TGTGTCAGCAGTGAATTGAACAGGGGGCCGGATGGTGAAGCTTTCTTT. The chain couples TRBV6-1 to TRBJ1-1, with 9 bases fitting TRBD1. Germline assignment: CDR1 MNHNS and CDR2 SASEGT. The CDR3 covers 16 residues.

This clonotype was observed a handful of times. V and J are TRBV6-2 or TRBV6-3 and TRBJ1-1; possible D gene TRBD1, 5 bases. The CDR3 contains 18 residues. Between the trimmed V and J ends, which lost 2 bases and 1 base, there was a span of 20 bases. CDR1 is MNHEY, CDR2 SVGEGT, per germline. CDR3 bases: TGTGCCAGCAGTTACAGATGGGGGGTCGCGTCCCGGAACACTGAAGCTTTCTTT. It is translated as CASSYRWGVASRNTEAFF.

This clonotype was counted only a few times. The chain joins TRBV29-1 to TRBJ1-2, with TRBD1 identical over 7 bases. This CDR3 comprises 10 residues. J lost 8 bases, V lost 6 bases, and 3 bases had no gene match. Germline CDR1 and CDR2: SQVTM and ANQGSEA. DNA of the CDR3: TGCAGCGTGAAGACAGGGGGCTACACCTTC. The encoded protein is CSVKTGGYTF.

This chain connects TRBV4-2 to TRBJ2-1; TRBD2 might be the D (5 bases). Trimming cost V 3 bases and J 5 bases, with 11 bases left between them. The CDR3 loop spans 14 amino acids. CDR1 LGHNA and CDR2 YNFKEQ come from the germline V gene. CDR3: CASSQGDRNNEQFF. DNA for the CDR3: TGTGCCAGCAGCCAGGGAGACCGAAACAATGAGCAGTTCTTC.

This clonotype has more than one count but fewer than ten. CDR3 amino acids: CASSSYRGTYNEQFF. CDR3 in DNA: TGTGCCAGCAGCTCTTACCGGGGGACCTACAATGAGCAGTTCTTC. The rearrangement joins TRBV7-6 to TRBJ2-1; the D gene is possibly TRBD2 (6 bases). Germline assignment: CDR1 SGHVS and CDR2 FNYEAQ. Trimming removed 4 bases from V and 2 bases from J, with 12 bases in between. CDR3 length: 15 residues.

This clonotype was observed many times. The chain joins TRBV5-1 to TRBJ1-4; D not certain. V lost 5 bases and J 0 bases, leaving 11 bases between the germline ends. The CDR3 contains 15 residues. Germline V gives CDR1 SGHRS, CDR2 YFSETQ. Here the CDR3 reads CASRLGPATNEKLFF. Written as DNA, the CDR3 is TGCGCCAGCAGACTAGGACCGGCAACTAATGAAAAACTGTTTTTT.

This clonotype was counted many times. The chain recombines TRBV7-2 with TRBJ2-7; D gene uncertain. Per germline, CDR1 SGHTA and CDR2 FQGNSA. The V end lost 4 bases, the J end lost 11 bases, and 9 bases lay between the germline ends. CDR3 length: 10 residues. This CDR3 reads CASSSKAEYF. CDR3 bases: TGTGCCAGCAGCTCTAAGGCGGAGTACTTC.

V and J are TRBV10-3 and TRBJ1-5; the match to TRBD1 covers 8 bases. Germline CDR1 ENHRY, CDR2 SYGVKD. CDR3 length: 18 amino acids. V shed 0 bases, J shed 3 bases, and the junction held 10 bases outside the gene matches. The CDR3 DNA sequence: TGTGCCATCAGTGAGTCCCAGGGGGCGAACCAAGCCAATCAGCCCCAGCATTTT. This sequence encodes CAISESQGANQANQPQHF.